The 23 T cell receptor beta chains presented below share a single source sample, sequenced in a study of blood T cell repertoires in COVID-19. The assay was immunoSEQ multiplex PCR, and TCRdb's table has in-frame clones only and misses some. This sample has about 210,000 clones, with 80% to 90% found just once. Sequencing was performed on peripheral blood. Receptor source: a woman in her sixties or seventies with acute or convalescent COVID-19.

This chain links TRBV6-6 with TRBJ1-5, with TRBD1 identical over 9 bases. Germline-derived CDR1 and CDR2 are MNHNY and SVGAGI (reference sequence). V dropped 0 bases and J dropped 3; count of bases not matched to a gene: 3. The CDR3 consists of 16 residues. CDR3 coding DNA: TGTGCCAGCAGTTACTCAGGGACAGGGCACAATCAGCCCCAGCATTTT. Translated: CASSYSGTGHNQPQHF.

This chain joins TRBV24-1 and TRBJ1-4; D gene unclear. This CDR3 spans 14 amino acids. The ends were cut back, 9 bases at V and 4 bases at J, with 14 bases in the middle. From germline, CDR1 is KGHDR and CDR2 SFDVKD. CDR3 amino acids: CATDPGSSNEKLFF. Written as DNA, the CDR3 is TGTGCCACCGATCCAGGCAGCAGTAATGAAAAACTGTTTTTT.

The J gene is TRBJ2-7, the V gene TRBV28; TRBD1 aligns across 11 bases. Germline CDR1 is MDHEN and CDR2 is SYDVKM. Germline trimming cut 5 bases from V and 4 bases from J; bases unmatched to any gene: 7. The CDR3 runs to 15 residues. The CDR3 DNA follows: TGTGCCAGCAGTATCGCCGGGACAGGGGGTTACGAGCAGTACTTC. Protein product: CASSIAGTGGYEQYF.

The chain links TRBV5-1 to TRBJ1-5, with D tentatively TRBD1 (6 bases). V lost 0 bases to trimming and J lost 4 bases, with 8 bases between them. The CDR3 extends over 14 amino acids. Germline CDR1 SGHRS, CDR2 YFSETQ. DNA for the CDR3: TGCGCCAGCAGCTTGGAGGGGGAGAATCAGCCCCAGCATTTT. It is translated as CASSLEGENQPQHF.

The J gene is TRBJ1-4, the V gene TRBV9; 8 positions agree with TRBD1. Germline CDR1 and CDR2: SGDLS and YYNGEE. V lost 3 bases and J lost 8; bases outside the gene matches: 6. CDR3 length: 14 residues. The CDR3 protein is CASSATGATEKLFF. The CDR3 bases are TGTGCCAGCAGCGCGACAGGGGCCACCGAAAAACTGTTTTTT.

The chain employs TRBV9 and TRBJ2-3; TRBD1 aligns across 8 bases. Trimming took 0 bases from V and 3 from J; bases not matched to a gene: 6. CDR1 and CDR2 from the germline V gene are SGDLS and YYNGEE. This CDR3 comprises 16 residues. Here the CDR3 DNA reads TGTGCCAGCAGCGTAGCAGGGGGCGCAAAGACAGATACGCAGTATTTT. Residues: CASSVAGGAKTDTQYF.

This clone was seen a few times. The chain links TRBV11-2 to TRBJ2-4; 8 nucleotides line up with TRBD2. Germline V gene data show CDR1 as SGHAT and CDR2 as FQNNGV. V shed 7 bases, J shed 1 base, and the junction held 18 bases outside the gene matches. The CDR3 is 19 amino acids. Here the CDR3 reads CASTSGTRFAEGAKNIQYF. DNA of the CDR3: TGTGCCAGCACCTCCGGGACTAGGTTTGCGGAGGGCGCCAAAAACATTCAGTACTTC.

This clone appeared a few times. V gene TRBV18 combines with J gene TRBJ2-3; weak D call: TRBD1 (6 bases). This CDR3 region has 13 residues. Germline V CDR1 and CDR2: KGHSH, LQKENI. Trimming took off 4 bases at V and 1 base at J, with 6 bases between the two ends. The CDR3 bases are TGTGCCAGCTCACGACAGGGCACAGATACGCAGTATTTT. Its protein is CASSRQGTDTQYF.

This rearrangement joins TRBV5-4 to TRBJ2-3; 7 bases match TRBD2. The germline CDR1 and CDR2 sequences are SGHNT and YYREEE (reference sequence). This CDR3 is 15 amino acids long. V was pared by 4 bases and J by 6 bases, with 11 bases of the junction left unmatched. CDR3 in amino acids: CASSATSAGTDTQYF. CDR3 DNA: TGTGCCAGCAGCGCTACTAGCGCCGGGACGGATACGCAGTATTTT.

This chain joins TRBV7-9 and TRBJ1-4; D unresolved. Between the trimmed V and J ends, which lost 4 bases and 8 bases, there was a span of 17 bases. This CDR3 contains 15 residues. Per germline, CDR1 SEHNR and CDR2 FQNEAQ (reference sequence). The CDR3 is CASSSRGVSREKLFF. The CDR3 region has the DNA TGTGCCAGCAGCTCCCGGGGAGTGAGTAGGGAAAAACTGTTTTTT.

The chain links TRBV5-1 to TRBJ1-2; D perhaps matches TRBD1 (5 bases). Trimming pared 0 bases from V and 2 bases from J, leaving 8 bases between. CDR3 length: 14 amino acids. Germline CDR1 is SGHRS and CDR2 is YFSETQ. The CDR3 DNA sequence: TGCGCCAGCAGCTTGGTTCAGGGCAACTATGGCTACACCTTC. Translated: CASSLVQGNYGYTF.

V and J are TRBV5-5 and TRBJ2-5; no firm D call. Germline loops: CDR1 SGHKS, CDR2 YYEKEE (reference sequence). The CDR3 has 12 amino acids. V was cut by 2 bases and J by 5 bases, with 7 bases left in between. CDR3 sequence reads: CASSLNLETQYF. The CDR3 coding sequence is TGTGCCAGCAGCTTAAATCTCGAGACCCAGTACTTC.

The V call is TRBV7-9, the J call TRBJ2-2; TRBD2 matches at 14 bases. V trimming: 5 bases; J trimming: 4 bases; junction bases outside the gene matches: 6. CDR1 is SEHNR and CDR2 is FQNEAQ in the germline V gene (reference sequence). The CDR3 is 17 residues long. CDR3 amino acids: CASSRTSGRSGTGELFF. The CDR3 coding sequence is TGTGCCAGCAGCAGGACTAGCGGGAGGAGTGGCACCGGGGAGCTGTTTTTT.

V gene TRBV6-5 combines with J gene TRBJ2-3; TRBD2 agrees at 8 bases. From germline, CDR1 is MNHEY and CDR2 SVGAGI. J lost 1 base, V lost 7 bases, and 7 bases had no gene match. This CDR3 region has 15 residues. The CDR3 sequence: CASKSGGAGTDTQYF. In DNA form, the CDR3 reads TGTGCCAGCAAGTCCGGGGGGGCAGGCACAGATACGCAGTATTTT.

The chain combines TRBV2 with TRBJ1-5; 10 bases match TRBD1. With 6 bases clipped from V and 0 bases from J, the junction kept 2 bases outside the gene matches. The CDR3 is 15 residues long. The V gene's germline CDR1 is SNHLY and CDR2 FYNNEI. This chain's CDR3 is CASRGTGDSNQPQHF. CDR3 nucleotide sequence: TGTGCCAGCAGGGGGACAGGGGATAGCAATCAGCCCCAGCATTTT.

The chain uses TRBV7-9 and TRBJ2-7, with 7 bases that match TRBD1. The CDR3 loop spans 15 amino acids. Trimming removed 0 bases from V and 5 bases from J; junction bases left unmatched: 7. Germline V CDR1 and CDR2: SEHNR, FQNEAQ (reference sequence). The CDR3 DNA is TGTGCCAGCAGCTTAGCGAGACAGGGTGGCCACGAGCAGTACTTC. Amino acid sequence: CASSLARQGGHEQYF.

This chain joins TRBV11-2 and TRBJ1-1, with D unresolved. The CDR3 runs 14 residues. The ends were cut back, 1 base at V and 2 bases at J, with 8 bases in the middle. Germline V gene sequence: CDR1 SGHAT, CDR2 FQNNGV. For the CDR3, the DNA is TGTGCCAGCAGCTTAGGAACAGCAAACACTGAAGCTTTCTTT. This codes for CASSLGTANTEAFF. Looking up the rest from reference TRBV11-2 and TRBJ1-1 gives the full variable domain: EAGVAQSPRYKIIEKRQSVAFWCNPISGHATLYWYQQILGQGPKLLIQFQNNGVVDDSQLPKDRFSAERLKGVDSTLKIQPAKLEDSAVYLCASSLGTANTEAFFGQGTRLTVV.

V gene TRBV5-1 combines with J gene TRBJ1-6; 7 bases fit TRBD1. The trim removed 5 bases at V and 10 bases at J, leaving 9 bases unmatched. Looked up from germline, CDR1 is SGHRS and CDR2 is YFSETQ. CDR3 size: 14 residues. The CDR3 loop is CASSTGELGSPLHF. The CDR3 DNA is TGCGCCAGCAGTACAGGGGAGTTAGGGTCACCCCTCCACTTT. Looking up the rest from reference TRBV5-1 and TRBJ1-6 gives the full variable domain: KAGVTQTPRYLIKTRGQQVTLSCSPISGHRSVSWYQQTPGQGLQFLFEYFSETQRNKGNFPGRFSGRQFSNSRSEMNVSTLELGDSALYLCASSTGELGSPLHFGNGTRLTVT.

The chain joins TRBV15 to TRBJ1-1; D is undetermined. Germline V gene sequence: CDR1 LNHNV, CDR2 YYDKDF (reference sequence). This CDR3 comprises 15 residues. V dropped 0 bases and J dropped 6 bases, with 14 bases sitting between them. As DNA, the CDR3 is TGTGCCACCAGCAGAGATCAGCTGCGGGGTTCTGAAGCTTTCTTT. This translates into CATSRDQLRGSEAFF.

V usage is TRBV6-6 and J usage is TRBJ2-7; 10 bases agree with TRBD2. V shed 6 bases, J shed 0 bases, and the junction held 5 bases outside the gene matches. From germline, CDR1 is MNHNY and CDR2 SVGAGI (reference sequence). This CDR3 contains 15 residues. The CDR3 region has the DNA TGTGCCAGCAGGCCAGCTAGCGGGGGCTCCTACGAGCAGTACTTC. This translates into CASRPASGGSYEQYF.

The DNA of the CDR3 is TGCGCCAGCAGCGAAGGGGGAGCTGGAAACACCATATATTTT. It specifies CASSEGGAGNTIYF. V gene TRBV5-1 combines with J gene TRBJ1-3; D is possibly TRBD1 (6 bases). The CDR3 length is 14 residues. The V end lost 4 bases, the J end lost 2 bases, and 10 bases lay between the germline ends. From germline, CDR1 is SGHRS and CDR2 YFSETQ.

As concerns this clone: This CDR3 is also generated by other DNA sequences in the sample. The chain carries TRBV6-5 and TRBJ2-7; 7 positions match TRBD1. The CDR3 runs to 14 residues. Germline V gives CDR1 MNHEY, CDR2 SVGAGI. The trim removed 5 bases at V and 1 base at J, leaving 5 bases unmatched. CDR3 amino acids: CASSTRQGSYEQYF. For the CDR3, the DNA is TGTGCCAGCAGTACTAGACAGGGATCCTACGAGCAGTACTTC.

This chain uses TRBV7-9 with TRBJ1-6; 7 bases line up with TRBD1. Germline lookup yields CDR1 SEHNR and CDR2 FQNEAQ (reference sequence). This CDR3 is 15 amino acids long. The J segment lost 7 bases and the V segment lost 0 bases, leaving 3 bases of the junction unmatched. The CDR3 loop reads CASSLAGQLNSPLHF. The CDR3 nucleotides read TGTGCCAGCAGCTTAGCGGGACAGTTGAATTCACCCCTCCACTTT.